This is a list of T cell receptor beta chains from one sample in a study of blood T cell repertoires in COVID-19. The method was immunoSEQ multiplex PCR; TCRdb's version includes in-frame clones alone and lacks a portion of them. This table has around 250,000 clones, 80% to 85% appearing once. Input material: PBMCs or T cells enriched from blood (not recorded which). The source of these receptors is a man aged 50 to 60 who had recovered from COVID-19. Both conserved end residues are part of each CDR3. The D gene is left open where the match is weak. A clone size is listed for some rows: how often the clone was seen (once, few, many), or a class if it is expanded.

abundance: NA
v_gene: TRBV7-9
d_gene: TRBD2
j_gene: TRBJ2-1
CDR3aa: CASSVRAGGPSDEQFF
CDR3nt: TGTGCCAGCAGCGTTAGAGCGGGAGGGCCCAGCGACGAGCAGTTCTTC

abundance: NA
v_gene: TRBV5-1
d_gene: NA
j_gene: TRBJ1-1
CDR3aa: CASSLDGGNTEAFF
CDR3nt: TGCGCCAGCAGCTTGGACGGTGGTAACACTGAAGCTTTCTTT

abundance: few
v_gene: TRBV3-1/TRBV3-2
d_gene: TRBD1
j_gene: TRBJ2-7
CDR3aa: CASSQATGQEYEQYF
CDR3nt: TGTGCCAGCAGCCAAGCGACAGGGCAAGAATACGAGCAGTACTTC

abundance: NA
v_gene: TRBV5-8
d_gene: TRBD1
j_gene: TRBJ1-5
CDR3aa: CASRRGGQVINQPQHF
CDR3nt: TGTGCCAGCCGAAGAGGGGGACAGGTCATCAATCAGCCCCAGCATTTT

abundance: NA
v_gene: TRBV4-1
d_gene: NA
j_gene: TRBJ2-2
CDR3aa: CASSQDGARTVPNTGELFF
CDR3nt: TGCGCCAGCAGCCAAGACGGGGCGCGGACAGTGCCGAACACCGGGGAGCTGTTTTTT

abundance: NA
v_gene: TRBV9
d_gene: NA
j_gene: TRBJ2-3
CDR3aa: CASSVDMRGGSQYF
CDR3nt: TGTGCCAGCAGCGTAGATATGAGGGGGGGTTCGCAGTATTTT

abundance: NA
v_gene: TRBV5-5
d_gene: NA
j_gene: TRBJ1-1
CDR3aa: CASSLVPPGSTEAFF
CDR3nt: TGTGCCAGCAGTTTAGTGCCCCCCGGGAGCACTGAAGCTTTCTTT

abundance: once
v_gene: TRBV27
d_gene: TRBD1
j_gene: TRBJ2-1
CDR3aa: CASSSGQGSYNEQFF
CDR3nt: TGTGCCAGCAGTTCGGGACAGGGCTCCTACAATGAGCAGTTCTTC

abundance: NA
v_gene: TRBV7-6
d_gene: TRBD2
j_gene: TRBJ2-3
CDR3aa: CASSYSGSTDTQYF
CDR3nt: TGTGCCAGCAGCTATAGCGGGAGTACAGATACGCAGTATTTT

abundance: once
v_gene: TRBV20-1
d_gene: TRBD1
j_gene: TRBJ1-2
CDR3aa: CSASFFGDRGLSGYTF
CDR3nt: TGCAGTGCTAGTTTCTTTGGGGACAGGGGACTTTCTGGCTACACCTTC

abundance: NA
v_gene: TRBV3-1/TRBV3-2
d_gene: TRBD1
j_gene: TRBJ1-5
CDR3aa: CASSQGTGLSQPQHF
CDR3nt: TGTGCCAGCAGCCAAGGGACAGGGTTAAGTCAGCCCCAGCATTTT

abundance: NA
v_gene: TRBV27
d_gene: NA
j_gene: TRBJ1-6
CDR3aa: CASSRRGGDSPLHF
CDR3nt: TGTGCCAGCAGTAGGCGGGGGGGAGATTCACCCCTCCACTTT

abundance: NA
v_gene: TRBV4-2
d_gene: TRBD1
j_gene: TRBJ1-6
CDR3aa: CASSQETGNSPLHF
CDR3nt: TGTGCCAGCAGCCAAGAGACAGGGAATTCACCCCTCCACTTT

abundance: NA
v_gene: TRBV5-1
d_gene: TRBD2
j_gene: TRBJ2-7
CDR3aa: CASSWGPSGILYEQYF
CDR3nt: TGCGCCAGCAGCTGGGGCCCTAGCGGGATACTCTACGAGCAGTACTTC

abundance: NA
v_gene: TRBV4-2
d_gene: TRBD1
j_gene: TRBJ1-4
CDR3aa: CASSQVGTGNEKLFF
CDR3nt: TGTGCCAGCAGCCAAGTTGGGACAGGAAATGAAAAACTGTTTTTT

abundance: NA
v_gene: TRBV11-2
d_gene: TRBD2
j_gene: TRBJ2-7
CDR3aa: CASSRSGRVNEQYF
CDR3nt: TGTGCCAGCAGCCGTAGCGGGAGAGTTAACGAGCAGTACTTC

abundance: once
v_gene: TRBV10-2
d_gene: NA
j_gene: TRBJ1-2
CDR3aa: CASQGWYGYTF
CDR3nt: TGCGCCAGCCAGGGTTGGTATGGCTACACCTTC

abundance: NA
v_gene: TRBV7-9
d_gene: NA
j_gene: TRBJ2-1
CDR3aa: CASKPWGQGGNEQFF
CDR3nt: TGTGCCAGCAAGCCTTGGGGGCAGGGCGGGAATGAGCAGTTCTTC

abundance: NA
v_gene: TRBV21-1
d_gene: NA
j_gene: TRBJ1-2
CDR3aa: CASSSPSGRSYGYTF
CDR3nt: TGTGCCAGCAGCTCGCCTTCTGGGCGAAGCTATGGCTACACCTTC

abundance: NA
v_gene: TRBV18
d_gene: TRBD2
j_gene: TRBJ2-2
CDR3aa: CASSPRLAGGTGELFF
CDR3nt: TGTGCCAGCTCACCACGACTAGCGGGAGGCACCGGGGAGCTGTTTTTT

abundance: few
v_gene: TRBV2
d_gene: TRBD1
j_gene: TRBJ1-6
CDR3aa: CASSGRDRGHNSPLHF
CDR3nt: TGTGCCAGCAGTGGTCGAGACAGGGGCCATAATTCACCCCTCCACTTT

abundance: once
v_gene: TRBV19
d_gene: NA
j_gene: TRBJ2-5
CDR3aa: CASSTRRGETQYF
CDR3nt: TGTGCCAGTAGTACCCGCCGGGGGGAGACCCAGTACTTC

abundance: NA
v_gene: TRBV3-1/TRBV3-2
d_gene: NA
j_gene: TRBJ2-5
CDR3aa: CASSPDWGGARVTQYF
CDR3nt: TGTGCCAGCAGCCCAGACTGGGGGGGGGCGAGGGTGACCCAGTACTTC

abundance: few
v_gene: TRBV28
d_gene: TRBD1
j_gene: TRBJ1-1
CDR3aa: CASSLARGPTEAFF
CDR3nt: TGTGCCAGCAGTTTAGCCAGGGGGCCGACTGAAGCTTTCTTT

abundance: NA
v_gene: TRBV14
d_gene: NA
j_gene: TRBJ2-7
CDR3aa: CASSLWTDYEQYF
CDR3nt: TGTGCCAGCAGCCTTTGGACAGACTACGAGCAGTACTTC

abundance: NA
v_gene: TRBV5-6
d_gene: NA
j_gene: TRBJ2-1
CDR3aa: CASSFGANNEQFF
CDR3nt: TGTGCCAGCAGCTTTGGGGCCAACAATGAGCAGTTCTTC

abundance: NA
v_gene: TRBV29-1
d_gene: NA
j_gene: TRBJ1-2
CDR3aa: CSVDTTINGYTF
CDR3nt: TGCAGCGTTGACACAACGATAAATGGCTACACCTTC

abundance: NA
v_gene: TRBV15
d_gene: TRBD2
j_gene: TRBJ2-4
CDR3aa: CATSSPGLAGALGNIQYF
CDR3nt: TGTGCCACCAGCAGTCCAGGACTAGCGGGAGCTCTGGGAAACATTCAGTACTTC

abundance: NA
v_gene: TRBV7-3
d_gene: NA
j_gene: TRBJ2-3
CDR3aa: CASSLERGGDPSTDTQYF
CDR3nt: TGTGCCAGCAGCTTAGAACGCGGCGGAGACCCTAGCACAGATACGCAGTATTTT

abundance: NA
v_gene: TRBV4-1
d_gene: NA
j_gene: TRBJ2-6
CDR3aa: CASSQETSSGANVLTF
CDR3nt: TGCGCCAGCAGCCAAGAGACTAGCTCTGGGGCCAACGTCCTGACTTTC

abundance: NA
v_gene: TRBV12-5
d_gene: NA
j_gene: TRBJ1-5
CDR3aa: CASGFYQGPGGGNQPQHF
CDR3nt: TGTGCTAGTGGTTTTTATCAGGGGCCCGGGGGGGGAAATCAGCCCCAGCATTTT

abundance: NA
v_gene: TRBV2
d_gene: NA
j_gene: TRBJ2-7
CDR3aa: CASSRQSFDEQYF
CDR3nt: TGTGCCAGCAGCCGACAGTCGTTCGACGAGCAGTACTTC

abundance: NA
v_gene: TRBV11-3
d_gene: TRBD1
j_gene: TRBJ1-1
CDR3aa: CASSAKRDRVHTEAFF
CDR3nt: TGTGCCAGCAGCGCAAAACGAGACAGGGTCCACACTGAAGCTTTCTTT

abundance: NA
v_gene: TRBV29-1
d_gene: NA
j_gene: TRBJ2-3
CDR3aa: CSVAGGHRASTDTQYF
CDR3nt: TGCAGCGTTGCGGGCGGGCACAGGGCTAGCACAGATACGCAGTATTTT

abundance: NA
v_gene: TRBV6-5
d_gene: TRBD1
j_gene: TRBJ1-2
CDR3aa: CASRASGGAGGYTF
CDR3nt: TGTGCCAGCAGAGCCTCAGGGGGCGCCGGTGGCTACACCTTC

abundance: NA
v_gene: TRBV7-9
d_gene: TRBD1
j_gene: TRBJ1-5
CDR3aa: CASGGQGSQPQHF
CDR3nt: TGTGCCAGCGGTGGACAGGGGAGTCAGCCCCAGCATTTT

abundance: NA
v_gene: TRBV11-3
d_gene: NA
j_gene: TRBJ1-3
CDR3aa: CASSLYGEDSGNTIYF
CDR3nt: TGTGCCAGCAGCTTATACGGCGAGGACTCTGGAAACACCATATATTTT

abundance: NA
v_gene: TRBV19
d_gene: TRBD2
j_gene: TRBJ2-2
CDR3aa: CASSARLAGGLHTGELFF
CDR3nt: TGTGCCAGTAGTGCCCGACTAGCGGGAGGGCTACACACCGGGGAGCTGTTTTTT

abundance: NA
v_gene: TRBV11-2
d_gene: TRBD1
j_gene: TRBJ2-7
CDR3aa: CASSLNRGFTYEQYF
CDR3nt: TGTGCCAGCAGCCTCAACAGGGGGTTCACCTACGAGCAGTACTTC

abundance: NA
v_gene: TRBV5-1
d_gene: NA
j_gene: TRBJ1-5
CDR3aa: CASSYSGGQPQHF
CDR3nt: TGCGCCAGCAGTTATTCCGGGGGACAGCCCCAGCATTTT

abundance: NA
v_gene: TRBV7-2
d_gene: TRBD1
j_gene: TRBJ2-3
CDR3aa: CASSRDRSTDTQYF
CDR3nt: TGTGCCAGCAGCCGGGACAGATCCACAGATACGCAGTATTTT

abundance: few
v_gene: TRBV11-2
d_gene: NA
j_gene: TRBJ1-1
CDR3aa: CASSLDWGVNTEAFF
CDR3nt: TGTGCCAGCAGCTTAGATTGGGGGGTAAACACTGAAGCTTTCTTT

abundance: NA
v_gene: TRBV12-3/TRBV12-4
d_gene: NA
j_gene: TRBJ1-1
CDR3aa: CASSLAQALEAFF
CDR3nt: TGTGCCAGCAGCCTCGCACAGGCCCTTGAAGCTTTCTTT

abundance: few
v_gene: TRBV10-3
d_gene: TRBD1
j_gene: TRBJ1-5
CDR3aa: CAIRGTGDQPQHF
CDR3nt: TGTGCCATCAGGGGGACAGGGGATCAGCCCCAGCATTTT

abundance: NA
v_gene: TRBV12-3/TRBV12-4
d_gene: TRBD2
j_gene: TRBJ2-7
CDR3aa: CASSRTSIYEQYF
CDR3nt: TGTGCCAGCAGTAGGACTAGCATCTACGAGCAGTACTTC

abundance: NA
v_gene: TRBV7-2
d_gene: TRBD1
j_gene: TRBJ1-2
CDR3aa: CASSSSPDRGNGYTF
CDR3nt: TGTGCCAGCAGCTCTAGCCCCGACAGGGGGAACGGCTACACCTTC

abundance: NA
v_gene: TRBV7-2
d_gene: TRBD1
j_gene: TRBJ2-1
CDR3aa: CASSSGQGAYNEQFF
CDR3nt: TGTGCCAGCAGCTCCGGACAGGGGGCCTACAATGAGCAGTTCTTC

abundance: NA
v_gene: TRBV7-9
d_gene: NA
j_gene: TRBJ2-7
CDR3aa: CASSLLFGGGEQYF
CDR3nt: TGTGCCAGCAGCTTACTTTTCGGGGGTGGAGAGCAGTACTTC

abundance: few
v_gene: TRBV5-1
d_gene: NA
j_gene: TRBJ1-3
CDR3aa: CASSLGQTSGNTIYF
CDR3nt: TGCGCCAGCAGCTTGGGACAGACCTCTGGAAACACCATATATTTT

abundance: NA
v_gene: TRBV18
d_gene: NA
j_gene: TRBJ1-1
CDR3aa: CASSPTAAGKGTEAFF
CDR3nt: TGTGCCAGCTCACCGACAGCCGCAGGGAAAGGGACTGAAGCTTTCTTT

abundance: NA
v_gene: TRBV4-3
d_gene: NA
j_gene: TRBJ2-3
CDR3aa: CASSPDAGPRFPQYF
CDR3nt: TGCGCCAGCAGCCCCGACGCCGGCCCCAGGTTCCCGCAGTATTTT

abundance: NA
v_gene: TRBV5-5
d_gene: TRBD1
j_gene: TRBJ2-7
CDR3aa: CASSLGQGPYEQYF
CDR3nt: TGTGCCAGCAGCTTGGGACAGGGTCCGTACGAGCAGTACTTC

abundance: NA
v_gene: TRBV12-3/TRBV12-4
d_gene: NA
j_gene: TRBJ2-1
CDR3aa: CALRGGSYNEQFF
CDR3nt: TGTGCCCTCAGAGGCGGGTCGTACAATGAGCAGTTCTTC

abundance: once
v_gene: TRBV5-6
d_gene: TRBD1
j_gene: TRBJ1-2
CDR3aa: CASRHSPTGDYGYTF
CDR3nt: TGTGCCAGCAGGCACTCCCCTACAGGGGACTATGGCTACACCTTC

abundance: few
v_gene: TRBV6-5
d_gene: NA
j_gene: TRBJ1-6
CDR3aa: CASSPSHSNLHF
CDR3nt: TGTGCCAGCAGCCCCTCCCACTCTAACCTCCACTTT

abundance: NA
v_gene: TRBV11-2
d_gene: TRBD1
j_gene: TRBJ1-6
CDR3aa: CASSTRQGWAPLHF
CDR3nt: TGTGCCAGCAGCACCCGACAGGGATGGGCACCCCTCCACTTT

abundance: NA
v_gene: TRBV15
d_gene: NA
j_gene: TRBJ2-7
CDR3aa: CATSRSTDGSSYEQYF
CDR3nt: TGTGCCACCAGCAGATCCACCGACGGGAGCTCCTACGAGCAGTACTTC